This paragraph reports one T cell receptor (beta chain). Mismatch with germline at one junction end may stem from a read error. This sample is drawn from a study of blood T cell repertoires in COVID-19. In the study overall: Donors in the United States, Italy and Spain gave samples during acute or convalescent COVID-19. The analysed material was cDNA or gDNA that came from T cells, B-cell-depleted T cells, or PBMCs.

The CDR3 loop spans 12 amino acids. Original data processing: It was from reference gene primer amplification that nucleated cell counts were estimated. Sequencing was performed with immunoSEQ multiplex PCR; in TCRdb, only in-frame clones are kept and a portion is missing. From that table come the V and J calls and clone size; the DNA was used to work out D and trimming. The data contain roughly 100,000 clones, 60% to 80% of them seen just once; the ten biggest clones take up approximately 9.6%. Material for sequencing was peripheral blood. The receptor's source is a man in his 60s with active or convalescent COVID-19. The rearrangement uses TRBV12-3 or TRBV12-4 and TRBJ2-5; 12 positions match TRBD2. The CDR3 is CASTSTSSGRDF. Written as DNA, the CDR3 is TGTGCCAGCACCTCAACATCTAGCGGGAGGGACTTC.